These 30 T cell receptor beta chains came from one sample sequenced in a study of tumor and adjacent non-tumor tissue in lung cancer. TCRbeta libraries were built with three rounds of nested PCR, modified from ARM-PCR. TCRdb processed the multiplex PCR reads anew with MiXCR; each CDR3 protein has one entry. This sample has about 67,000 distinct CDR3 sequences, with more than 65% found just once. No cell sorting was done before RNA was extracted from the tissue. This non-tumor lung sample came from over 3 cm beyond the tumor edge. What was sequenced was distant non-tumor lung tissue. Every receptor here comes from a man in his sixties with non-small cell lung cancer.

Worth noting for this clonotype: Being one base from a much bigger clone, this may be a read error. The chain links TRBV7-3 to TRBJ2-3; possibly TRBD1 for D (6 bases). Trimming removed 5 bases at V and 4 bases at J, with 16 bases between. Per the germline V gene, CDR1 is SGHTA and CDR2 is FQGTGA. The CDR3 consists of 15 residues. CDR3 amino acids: CASSPHDRTADTQYF. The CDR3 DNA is TGTGCCAGCAGCCCCCACGACAGGACAGCAGATACGCAGTATTTT.

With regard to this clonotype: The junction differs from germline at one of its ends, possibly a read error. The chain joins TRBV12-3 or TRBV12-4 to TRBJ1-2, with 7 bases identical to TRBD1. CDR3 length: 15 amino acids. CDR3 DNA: TGTCCCAGCAGCAATCCAAAGACAGGGTTCTATGGATACACCTTC. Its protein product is CPSSNPKTGFYGYTF.

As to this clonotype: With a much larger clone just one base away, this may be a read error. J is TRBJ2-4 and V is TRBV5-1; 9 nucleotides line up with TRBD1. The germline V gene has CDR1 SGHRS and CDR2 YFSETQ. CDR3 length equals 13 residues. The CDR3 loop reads CASAMTGGDIKYF. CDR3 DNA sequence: TGCGCCAGCGCTATGACAGGGGGTGACATTAAGTACTTC.

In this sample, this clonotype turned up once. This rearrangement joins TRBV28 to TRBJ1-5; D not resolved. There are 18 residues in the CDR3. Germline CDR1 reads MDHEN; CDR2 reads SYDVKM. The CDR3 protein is CVNSLFTFQAGFNQPQHF. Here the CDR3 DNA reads TGTGTCAACAGTTTATTTACGTTCCAGGCGGGATTCAATCAGCCCCAGCATTTT.

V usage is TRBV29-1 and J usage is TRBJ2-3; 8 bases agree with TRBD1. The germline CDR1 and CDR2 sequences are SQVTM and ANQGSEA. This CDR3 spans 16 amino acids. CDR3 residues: CRVGTTGTGVSDTQYF. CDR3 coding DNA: TGCAGGGTCGGTACAACCGGGACAGGCGTCTCAGATACGCAGTATTTT.

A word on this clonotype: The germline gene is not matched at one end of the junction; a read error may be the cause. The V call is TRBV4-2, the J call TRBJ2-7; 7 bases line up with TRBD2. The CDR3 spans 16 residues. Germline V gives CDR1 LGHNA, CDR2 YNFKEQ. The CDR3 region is CASSQQGAGAFYEHYF. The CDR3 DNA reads TGTGCCAGCAGCCAACAAGGGGCGGGAGCGTTCTACGAGCACTACTTC.

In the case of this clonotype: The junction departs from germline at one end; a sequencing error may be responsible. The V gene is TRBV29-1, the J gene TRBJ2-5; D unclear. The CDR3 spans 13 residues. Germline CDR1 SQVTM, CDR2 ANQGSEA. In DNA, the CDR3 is TGCAGCCTTGAAGCAGATGTACAAGAGACCCAGTACTTC. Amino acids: CSLEADVQETQYF.

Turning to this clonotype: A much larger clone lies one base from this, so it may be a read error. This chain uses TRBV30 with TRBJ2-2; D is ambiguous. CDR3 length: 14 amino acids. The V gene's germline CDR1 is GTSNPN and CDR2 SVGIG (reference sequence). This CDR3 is CTWKRAGNTGELFF. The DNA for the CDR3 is TGTACCTGGAAGCGAGCTGGGAACACCGGGGAGCTGTTTTTT.

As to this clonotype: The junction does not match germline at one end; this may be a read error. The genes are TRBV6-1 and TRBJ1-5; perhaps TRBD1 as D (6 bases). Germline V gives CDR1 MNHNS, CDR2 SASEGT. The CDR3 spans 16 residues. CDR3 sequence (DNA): TGTGCCAGCAGCCGACACAGGGATGGGTCCGTCCAGACCCAACATTTT. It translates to CASSRHRDGSVQTQHF.

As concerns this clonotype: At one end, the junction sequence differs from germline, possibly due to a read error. The CDR3 nucleotides read TGCAGCGTCCCCGTGACAGGGCAAACTAGCGGGAGCTTAAATGAGCAATTTTTC. Translation: CSVPVTGQTSGSLNEQFF. The chain recombines TRBV29-1 with TRBJ2-1, with 11 bases lining up with TRBD2. The CDR3 loop spans 18 amino acids. Germline V gene data show CDR1 as SQVTM and CDR2 as ANQGSEA.

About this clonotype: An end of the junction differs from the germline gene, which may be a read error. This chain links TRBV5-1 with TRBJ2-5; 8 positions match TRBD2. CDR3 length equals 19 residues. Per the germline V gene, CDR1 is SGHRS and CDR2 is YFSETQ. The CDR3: CASSLYPSGRGTNQETLYF. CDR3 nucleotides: TGCGCGAGCAGCTTGTACCCCAGCGGGAGAGGCACAAATCAAGAGACCCTGTACTTC. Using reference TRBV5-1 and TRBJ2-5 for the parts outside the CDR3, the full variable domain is KAGVTQTPRYLIKTRGQQVTLSCSPISGHRSVSWYQQTPGQGLQFLFEYFSETQRNKGNFPGRFSGRQFSNSRSEMNVSTLELGDSALYLCASSLYPSGRGTNQETLYFGPGTRLLVL.

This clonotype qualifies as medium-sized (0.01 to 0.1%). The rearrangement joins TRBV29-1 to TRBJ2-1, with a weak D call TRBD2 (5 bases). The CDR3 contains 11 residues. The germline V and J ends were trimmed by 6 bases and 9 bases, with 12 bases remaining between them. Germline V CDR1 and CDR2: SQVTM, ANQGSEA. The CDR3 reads CSVNYGSEQFF. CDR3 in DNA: TGCAGCGTGAATTATGGGAGTGAGCAGTTCTTC.

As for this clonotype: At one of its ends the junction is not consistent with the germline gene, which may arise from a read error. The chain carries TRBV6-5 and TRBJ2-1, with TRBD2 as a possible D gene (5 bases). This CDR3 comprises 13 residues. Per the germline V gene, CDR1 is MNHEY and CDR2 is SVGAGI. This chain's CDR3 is CASTRGSTNEQFF. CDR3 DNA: TGTGCCAGCACCCGGGGTAGCACCAATGAGCAATTCTTC.

The CDR3 DNA sequence: TGTGCCAGCAGCCTTACCGAGCGGGAGCCGGGTGATACGCAGTATTTT. It is translated as CASSLTEREPGDTQYF. This rearrangement joins TRBV5-4 to TRBJ2-3; TRBD2 aligns across 8 bases. The V segment lost 4 bases and the J segment 6 bases; nucleotides outside the gene matches: 13. Germline lookup yields CDR1 SGHNT and CDR2 YYREEE (reference sequence). This CDR3 has 16 amino acids.

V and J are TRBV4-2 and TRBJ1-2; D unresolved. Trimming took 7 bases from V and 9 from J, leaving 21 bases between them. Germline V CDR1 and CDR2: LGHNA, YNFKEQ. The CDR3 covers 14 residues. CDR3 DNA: TGTGCCAGCAACCATTCTGCTTCGAGGGAAAGCTACACCTTC. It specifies CASNHSASRESYTF.

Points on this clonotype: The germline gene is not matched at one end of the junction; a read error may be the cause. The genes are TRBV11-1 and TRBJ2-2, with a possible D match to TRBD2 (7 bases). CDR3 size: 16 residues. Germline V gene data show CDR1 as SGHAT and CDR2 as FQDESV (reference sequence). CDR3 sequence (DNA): TGTGTCAGTAGCTCGTCGATGAGGGGGGGAACCGGGGAGCTGTTGTTT. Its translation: CVSSSSMRGGTGELLF.

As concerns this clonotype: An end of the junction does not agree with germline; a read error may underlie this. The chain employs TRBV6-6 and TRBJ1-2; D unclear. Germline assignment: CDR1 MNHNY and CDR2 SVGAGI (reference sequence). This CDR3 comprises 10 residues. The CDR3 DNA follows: TGTGCCAGCAGCCATGATGGCTACACTTTC. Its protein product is CASSHDGYTF.

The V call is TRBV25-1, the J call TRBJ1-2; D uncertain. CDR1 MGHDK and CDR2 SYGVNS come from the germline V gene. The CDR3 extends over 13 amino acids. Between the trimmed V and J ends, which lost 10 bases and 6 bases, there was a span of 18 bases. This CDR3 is CANIGPGGHGYTF. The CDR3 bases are TGTGCCAACATTGGGCCGGGCGGCCATGGCTACACCTTC.

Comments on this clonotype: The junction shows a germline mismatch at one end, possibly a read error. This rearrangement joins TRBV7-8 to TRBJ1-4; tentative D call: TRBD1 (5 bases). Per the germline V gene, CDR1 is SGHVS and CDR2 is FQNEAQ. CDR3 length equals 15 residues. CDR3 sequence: CASRLHQGPSEKLFF. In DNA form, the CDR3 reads TGTGCTAGCAGGCTCCATCAGGGTCCGAGTGAAAAACTGTTTTTT.

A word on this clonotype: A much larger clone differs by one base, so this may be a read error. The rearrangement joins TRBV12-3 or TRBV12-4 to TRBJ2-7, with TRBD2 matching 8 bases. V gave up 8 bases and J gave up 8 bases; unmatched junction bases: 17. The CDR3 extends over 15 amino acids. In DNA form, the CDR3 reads TGTGCCAGCCGCGCTCTGGCGGGAGGATTACACAAGCAGTACTTC. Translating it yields CASRALAGGLHKQYF.

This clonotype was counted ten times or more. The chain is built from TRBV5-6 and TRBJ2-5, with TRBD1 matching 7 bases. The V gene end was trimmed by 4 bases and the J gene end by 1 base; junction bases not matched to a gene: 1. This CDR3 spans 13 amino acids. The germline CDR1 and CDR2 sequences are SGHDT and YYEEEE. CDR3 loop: CASSTGAQETQYF. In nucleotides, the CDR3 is TGTGCCAGCAGCACAGGGGCCCAAGAGACCCAGTACTTC.

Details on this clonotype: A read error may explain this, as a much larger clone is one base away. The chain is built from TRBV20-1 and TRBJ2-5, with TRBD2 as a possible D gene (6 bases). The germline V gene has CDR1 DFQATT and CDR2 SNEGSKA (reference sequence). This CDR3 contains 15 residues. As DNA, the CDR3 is TGCACTGCTGGAGATCCCCCATTTGCGGGGGAGACCCAGTACTTC. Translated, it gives CTAGDPPFAGETQYF.

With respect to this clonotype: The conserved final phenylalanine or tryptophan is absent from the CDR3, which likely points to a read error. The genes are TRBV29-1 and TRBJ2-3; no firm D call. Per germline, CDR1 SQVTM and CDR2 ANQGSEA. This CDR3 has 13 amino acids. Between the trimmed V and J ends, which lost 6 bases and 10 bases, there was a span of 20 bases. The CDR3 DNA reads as TGCAGCGTCTACGGAGTGGGCTTGGATGCGCAGTATTCT. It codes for CSVYGVGLDAQYS.

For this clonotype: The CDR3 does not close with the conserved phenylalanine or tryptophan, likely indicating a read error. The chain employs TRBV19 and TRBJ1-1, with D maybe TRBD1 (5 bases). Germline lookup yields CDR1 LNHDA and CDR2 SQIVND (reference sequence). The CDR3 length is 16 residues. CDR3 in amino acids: CVSSSGSSQGFSEAFS. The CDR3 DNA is TGTGTCAGTAGTTCCGGCTCGTCTCAGGGTTTCTCTGAAGCTTTCTCT.

This CDR3 reads CTNSEWGQETQYF. The CDR3 DNA reads as TGTACCAACAGTGAGTGGGGCCAAGAGACCCAGTACTTC. The rearrangement uses TRBV6-1 and TRBJ2-5; D is uncertain. The CDR3 totals 13 residues. Germline V CDR1 and CDR2: MNHNS, SASEGT.

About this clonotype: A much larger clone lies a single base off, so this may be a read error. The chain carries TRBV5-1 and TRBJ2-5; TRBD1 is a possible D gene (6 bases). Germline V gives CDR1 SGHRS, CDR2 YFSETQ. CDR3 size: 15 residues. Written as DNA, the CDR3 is TGCGCCAACAGCTCTCGGACAGCGCAGGAAGAGACCCAGTACTTC. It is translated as CANSSRTAQEETQYF.

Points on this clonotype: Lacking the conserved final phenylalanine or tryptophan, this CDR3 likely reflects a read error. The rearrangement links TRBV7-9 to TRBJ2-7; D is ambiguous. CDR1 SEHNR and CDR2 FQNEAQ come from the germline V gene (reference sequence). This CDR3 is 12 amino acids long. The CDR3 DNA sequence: TGTGCCATCAGCTTAGACATCTACGAGCAGTACCTC. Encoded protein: CAISLDIYEQYL.

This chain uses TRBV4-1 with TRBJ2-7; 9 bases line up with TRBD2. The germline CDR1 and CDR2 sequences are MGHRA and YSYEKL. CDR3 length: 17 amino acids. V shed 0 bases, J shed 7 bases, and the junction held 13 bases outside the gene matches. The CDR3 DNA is TGCGCCAGCAGCCAAGATTCTAGCGGGACCCTTTCGCGGGAGCAGTACTTC. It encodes CASSQDSSGTLSREQYF.

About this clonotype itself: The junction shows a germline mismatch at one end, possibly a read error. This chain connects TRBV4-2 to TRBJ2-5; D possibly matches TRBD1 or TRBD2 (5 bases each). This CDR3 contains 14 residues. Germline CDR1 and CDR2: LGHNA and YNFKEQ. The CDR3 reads CASSLGGHEGTQYF. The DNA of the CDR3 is TGTGCCAGCAGCCTAGGCGGGCATGAGGGGACCCAATACTTC.

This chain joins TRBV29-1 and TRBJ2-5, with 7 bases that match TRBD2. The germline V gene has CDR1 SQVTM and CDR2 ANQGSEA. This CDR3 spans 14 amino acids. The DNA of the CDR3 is TGCAGGTGGGCTCGGACTAGTGCTGGGGAGACCCAGTACTTC. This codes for CRWARTSAGETQYF.